These 12 T cell receptor beta chains originate from one sample sequenced in a study of shared clonotypes between healthy human individuals (dated by TCRdb to the early 2020s). The method behind the library was the immunoSEQ multiplex PCR assay. TCRdb carries this immuneACCESS record with in-frame sequences only. Its versions omit some clonotypes, under half of them owing to an unresolved V gene in the studies checked, with the rest unexplained. The sample data list fewer than 1 million clones, and approximately 96% of these were observed just once. Under 0.25% of the sample rests with the top ten. CD8 naive samples were CD45RO-negative cells positively selected for CCR7, giving a CD45RA+CCR7+ population that excluded TemRA cells. Sequencing was carried out using naive CD8+ T cells sorted from blood. Taken with the paper, the label for cell subset or site translates to: CD45RA+CCR7+. The source of these receptors is a man younger than 40 in good health.

The CDR3 coding sequence is TGTGCCAGCAGAGGATCGGGACTACAGAATGAGCAGTTCTTC. Translation: CASRGSGLQNEQFF. This chain links TRBV2 with TRBJ2-1, with TRBD2 matching over 7 bases. The CDR3 covers 14 residues. Germline V lookup: CDR1 SNHLY, CDR2 FYNNEI. With V trimmed by 6 bases and J by 7 bases, 9 bases remained unmatched.

The V gene is TRBV27, the J gene TRBJ2-6; 9 bases align to TRBD2. Germline-derived CDR1 and CDR2 are MNHEY and SMNVEV (reference sequence). Trimming cost V 7 bases and J 2 bases; bases outside gene matches: 3. This CDR3 region has 15 residues. Here the CDR3 DNA reads TGTGCCAGCACGGCGGGAGGGCCTGGGGCCAACGTCCTGACTTTC. Its protein is CASTAGGPGANVLTF.

This chain connects TRBV7-9 to TRBJ2-3, with 9 nucleotides matching TRBD1. The CDR3 has 19 amino acids. Germline CDR1 is SEHNR and CDR2 is FQNEAQ (reference sequence). Trimming at V came to 3 bases and at J to 1 base, leaving 14 bases not matched to a gene. The CDR3 nucleotides are TGTGCCAGCAGCTTTTCTCCCGGGACAGGGTACTGGGGCACAGATACGCAGTATTTT. It specifies CASSFSPGTGYWGTDTQYF. The full variable domain, completed using reference TRBV7-9 and TRBJ2-3, is DTGVSQNPRHKITKRGQNVTFRCDPISEHNRLYWYRQTLGQGPEFLTYFQNEAQLEKSRLLSDRFSAERPKGSFSTLEIQRTEQGDSAMYLCASSFSPGTGYWGTDTQYFGPGTRLTVL.

The chain carries TRBV28 and TRBJ1-5; 10 bases align to TRBD1. V trimming: 5 bases; J trimming: 5 bases; junction bases outside the gene matches: 12. Germline V gene sequence: CDR1 MDHEN, CDR2 SYDVKM. CDR3 length: 17 residues. The CDR3 here is CASSLLAGTGDHQPQHF. DNA for the CDR3: TGTGCCAGCAGTCTCCTAGCCGGGACAGGGGACCATCAGCCCCAGCATTTT.

The chain has TRBV6-1 and TRBJ1-5; D perhaps matches TRBD1 (5 bases). The germline CDR1 and CDR2 sequences are MNHNS and SASEGT. Between the trimmed V and J ends, which lost 6 bases and 11 bases, there was a span of 14 bases. This CDR3 is 12 amino acids long. CDR3 sequence (DNA): TGTGCCAGCAGAGGTGGGACGCTATCCCAGCATTTT. This sequence encodes CASRGGTLSQHF.

The gene calls are TRBV7-9 and TRBJ2-7; TRBD2 matches at 15 bases. Germline trimming cut 5 bases from V and 1 base from J; bases unmatched to any gene: 3. Germline-derived CDR1 and CDR2 are SEHNR and FQNEAQ (reference sequence). The CDR3 is 16 residues long. CDR3 region: CASSTGLAGGSYEQYF. CDR3 nucleotide sequence: TGTGCCAGCAGCACCGGACTAGCGGGAGGGTCCTACGAGCAGTACTTC.

This chain joins TRBV27 and TRBJ2-1, with 13 bases lining up with TRBD2. Per germline, CDR1 MNHEY and CDR2 SMNVEV (reference sequence). V lost 5 bases to trimming and J lost 10 bases; unmatched junction nucleotides: 11. The CDR3 totals 16 residues. This CDR3 is CASSPLLAGGPREQFF. In DNA, the CDR3 is TGTGCCAGCAGTCCCCTACTAGCGGGAGGGCCCAGAGAGCAGTTCTTC.

The chain combines TRBV4-3 with TRBJ1-4, with D unclear. CDR1 is LGHNA, CDR2 YSLEER, per germline. V was trimmed by 3 bases and J by 0 bases, leaving 8 bases between them. The CDR3 sequence is 15 residues long. As DNA, the CDR3 is TGCGCCAGCAGCCAGTACCGGGCAACTAATGAAAAACTGTTTTTT. Protein: CASSQYRATNEKLFF.

V and J are TRBV21-1 and TRBJ2-7; the table gives TRBD2 as D, unverified against the DNA. TRBV21-1 is termed a pseudogene. The CDR3 is 15 residues long. The CDR3 DNA sequence: TGTGCCAGCAGCAAAGGGGGAGGGGATGCCTACGAGCAGTACTTC. This sequence encodes CASSKGGGDAYEQYF.

The chain combines TRBV4-1 with TRBJ2-7; D is undetermined. The CDR3 sequence is 12 residues long. V gave up 1 base and J gave up 3 bases, with 4 bases separating them. Germline lookup yields CDR1 MGHRA and CDR2 YSYEKL. CDR3 amino acids: CASSQAFYEQYF. DNA of the CDR3: TGCGCCAGCAGCCAAGCTTTCTACGAGCAGTACTTC.

Only one count was recorded for this clone. The chain uses TRBV25-1 and TRBJ2-3, with 7 bases identical to TRBD2. Trimming took 3 bases from V and 0 from J; bases not matched to a gene: 9. Germline V gene lookup returns CDR1 MGHDK and CDR2 SYGVNS. The CDR3 is made up of 17 amino acids. The CDR3 loop reads CASSETGGIASTDTQYF. DNA for the CDR3: TGTGCCAGCAGTGAGACCGGGGGGATTGCTAGCACAGATACGCAGTATTTT.

V usage is TRBV4-1 and J usage is TRBJ2-2; D uncertain. The CDR3 extends over 14 amino acids. CDR1 and CDR2 from the germline V gene are MGHRA and YSYEKL. Trimming stripped 4 bases from V and 3 bases from J, with 9 bases between. The CDR3 is CASSPARDTGELFF. Written as DNA, the CDR3 is TGCGCCAGCAGCCCCGCACGGGACACCGGGGAGCTGTTTTTT.